The 7 T cell receptor beta chains below come from one sample, sequenced in a study of blood T cell repertoires in COVID-19. The protocol was immunoSEQ multiplex PCR, while the TCRdb copy is restricted to in-frame clones and leaves out a portion. Of 200,000 to 300,000 clones listed, roughly 86% were seen once; the top ten hold approximately 9.8%. Specimen: peripheral blood. The receptors were sampled from a man aged 40-55 years who had recovered from COVID-19.

V is TRBV29-1 and J is TRBJ1-1; TRBD1 aligns across 7 bases. CDR1 is SQVTM and CDR2 is ANQGSEA in the germline V gene. The CDR3 totals 14 residues. Trimming took 4 bases from V and 5 from J; bases not matched to a gene: 10. The CDR3 DNA follows: TGCAGCGTTGTACAGGGGAGGTTGGAAACTGAAGCTTTCTTT. This translates into CSVVQGRLETEAFF.

The chain has TRBV6-2 or TRBV6-3 and TRBJ1-1, with D uncertain. The CDR3 contains 16 residues. V was clipped by 0 bases and J by 4 bases, with 15 bases between them. Per germline, CDR1 MNHEY and CDR2 SVGEGT. The CDR3 sequence is CASSYSPKESGTEAFF. The CDR3 DNA reads TGTGCCAGCAGTTACTCGCCGAAGGAAAGCGGCACTGAAGCTTTCTTT.

The chain joins TRBV6-1 to TRBJ1-4; TRBD1 might be the D (5 bases). The CDR3 runs 15 residues. Per germline, CDR1 MNHNS and CDR2 SASEGT. Trimming stripped 2 bases from V and 2 bases from J, with 9 bases between. CDR3 loop: CASSEWRGTNEKLFF. The CDR3 DNA is TGTGCCAGCAGTGAATGGCGGGGCACTAATGAAAAACTGTTTTTT.

This clone has just one count. The rearrangement joins TRBV5-1 to TRBJ2-7; 10 nucleotides match TRBD2. Germline V lookup: CDR1 SGHRS, CDR2 YFSETQ. CDR3 length: 15 residues. V was clipped by 1 base and J by 2 bases; unmatched bases: 3. The CDR3 protein is CASSLSLAGAYEQYF. The CDR3 nucleotides read TGCGCCAGCAGCTTGAGTCTAGCGGGGGCCTACGAGCAGTACTTC.

This clone has only a few counts. The rearrangement uses TRBV5-1 and TRBJ2-3; 9 bases are a match to TRBD2. The CDR3 has 18 residues. The germline gives CDR1 SGHRS, CDR2 YFSETQ. With 0 bases clipped from V and 2 bases from J, the junction kept 10 bases outside the gene matches. The chain's CDR3 is CASSLGRWAGGPTDTQYF. CDR3 DNA: TGCGCCAGCAGCTTGGGCCGGTGGGCGGGAGGGCCCACAGATACGCAGTATTTT.

This rearrangement joins TRBV7-2 to TRBJ2-1; 7 bases are shared with TRBD2. CDR1 is SGHTA, CDR2 FQGNSA, per germline. The trim removed 1 base at V and 5 bases at J, leaving 8 bases unmatched. CDR3 length: 16 amino acids. This CDR3 reads CASSLVVGEGNNEQFF. The CDR3 DNA reads as TGTGCCAGCAGCTTAGTAGTAGGGGAGGGCAACAATGAGCAGTTCTTC.

This clone was counted a single time. The chain recombines TRBV6-5 with TRBJ1-3; TRBD1 might be the D (6 bases). V shed 6 bases and J shed 2 bases, with 14 bases lying between them. CDR1 is MNHEY, CDR2 SVGAGI, per germline. CDR3 size: 15 residues. The CDR3 coding sequence is TGTGCCAGCAGGGGAACAGGGTCCCCTGGAAACACCATATATTTT. It codes for CASRGTGSPGNTIYF.